Presented here are 25 T cell receptor beta chains from one specimen sequenced in a study of cytomegalovirus exposure and HLA in healthy donors. With 60 Vbeta and 13 Jbeta primers, the PCR was carried out. Using immunoSEQ multiplex PCR, the repertoire was profiled, and TCRdb retains in-frame clones only, with some absent. The data contain 110,000 to 150,000 clones, about 78% of them singletons. The sample taken for sequencing was PBMCs. The receptor set was obtained from a man aged 18 to 29 in good health and CMV-seronegative.

CDR3 amino acids: CAWSVMGGPGTGELFF. CDR3 DNA sequence: TGTGCCTGGAGTGTAATGGGAGGGCCAGGCACCGGGGAGCTGTTTTTT. The rearrangement links TRBV30 to TRBJ2-2, with TRBD2 matching over 7 bases. The CDR3 is 16 residues long. CDR1 is GTSNPN, CDR2 SVGIG, per germline (reference sequence). The ends lost 0 bases at V and 4 bases at J; junction bases unmatched: 8.

The chain is built from TRBV14 and TRBJ2-3; 10 bases are a match to TRBD2. Germline V gene sequence: CDR1 SGHDN, CDR2 FVKESK. J lost 3 bases, V lost 0 bases, and 6 bases had no gene match. The CDR3 spans 17 residues. The DNA for the CDR3 is TGTGCCAGCAGCCAAGACCAACTAGCGGGGATGACAGATACGCAGTATTTT. Translating gives CASSQDQLAGMTDTQYF. The full variable domain, its missing parts supplied by reference TRBV14 and TRBJ2-3, is EAGVTQFPSHSVIEKGQTVTLRCDPISGHDNLYWYRRVMGKEIKFLLHFVKESKQDESGMPNNRFLAERTGGTYSTLKVQPAELEDSGVYFCASSQDQLAGMTDTQYFGPGTRLTVL.

This clone occurred a few times. The chain links TRBV30 to TRBJ2-7; perhaps TRBD1 as D (6 bases). V was trimmed by 5 bases and J by 5 bases, leaving 13 bases between them. This CDR3 spans 12 amino acids. The germline CDR1 and CDR2 sequences are GTSNPN and SVGIG (reference sequence). The DNA for the CDR3 is TGTGCCTGGGCAAAGGGGGTCAACGAGCAGTACTTC. Translated: CAWAKGVNEQYF.

This chain uses TRBV19 with TRBJ2-6; TRBD1 might be the D (5 bases). Trimming shortened V by 4 bases and J by 2 bases, and 12 bases separated the two germline ends. The CDR3 extends over 16 amino acids. The germline V gene has CDR1 LNHDA and CDR2 SQIVND (reference sequence). The CDR3 region has the DNA TGTGCCAGTAGTACCCCAAGGGGAACTGGGGCCAACGTCCTGACTTTC. This translates into CASSTPRGTGANVLTF.

This clone was picked up a small number of times. This rearrangement joins TRBV7-3 to TRBJ2-1; no reliable D call. V was cut by 4 bases and J by 0 bases, with 10 bases left in between. This CDR3 spans 15 amino acids. CDR1 and CDR2 (germline): SGHTA, FQGTGA. The CDR3 here is CASSSRLTSYNEQFF. Here the CDR3 DNA reads TGTGCCAGCAGCTCGCGGCTAACCTCCTACAATGAGCAGTTCTTC. The full variable domain, its missing parts supplied by reference TRBV7-3 and TRBJ2-1, is GAGVSQTPSNKVTEKGKYVELRCDPISGHTALYWYRQSLGQGPEFLIYFQGTGAADDSGLPNDRFFAVRPEGSVSTLKIQRTERGDSAVYLCASSSRLTSYNEQFFGPGTRLTVL.

The chain recombines TRBV19 with TRBJ2-7; the D is unclear. This CDR3 has 12 amino acids. Germline V CDR1 and CDR2: LNHDA, SQIVND (reference sequence). V was clipped by 4 bases and J by 6 bases, with 10 bases between them. The CDR3 DNA reads TGTGCCAGTAGTAATCCCCCTAGCGAGCAGTACTTC. Translating gives CASSNPPSEQYF.

This rearrangement joins TRBV5-4 to TRBJ2-7, with 11 positions matching TRBD1. J gave up 6 bases and V 0 bases, and 8 bases lay outside the gene matches. This CDR3 is 16 amino acids long. The germline V gene encodes CDR1 SGHNT and CDR2 YYREEE (reference sequence). The CDR3 spells CASSLERTGGRGEQYF. The CDR3 DNA follows: TGTGCCAGCAGCTTGGAACGGACAGGGGGCCGGGGCGAGCAGTACTTC.

CDR3 coding DNA: TGTGCCAGCTCACCGAGCCCACAGGGCCTTAATGAAAAACTGTTTTTT. As protein: CASSPSPQGLNEKLFF. The V gene is TRBV18, the J gene TRBJ1-4, with a weak D call TRBD1 (6 bases). The V end was cut by 3 bases, the J end by 4 bases, with 15 bases between. This CDR3 comprises 16 residues. CDR1 KGHSH and CDR2 LQKENI come from the germline V gene. Full variable domain (remainder filled in from reference TRBV18 and TRBJ1-4): NAGVMQNPRHLVRRRGQEARLRCSPMKGHSHVYWYRQLPEEGLKFMVYLQKENIIDESGMPKERFSAEFPKEGPSILRIQQVVRGDSAAYFCASSPSPQGLNEKLFFGSGTQLSVL.

Written as DNA, the CDR3 is TGTGCCAGCAGTGAATTACTAGCGGGAATCTCAGTTGGTGAGCAGTTCTTC. Translated, it gives CASSELLAGISVGEQFF. V is TRBV25-1 and J is TRBJ2-1; 10 nucleotides match TRBD2. V gave up 1 base and J gave up 9 bases; unmatched junction bases: 12. Germline lookup yields CDR1 MGHDK and CDR2 SYGVNS. CDR3 length equals 17 residues.

This clone is a singleton in its sample. The V and J genes are TRBV11-2 and TRBJ2-2; 9 bases map to TRBD1. V gave up 6 bases and J gave up 6 bases; unmatched junction bases: 2. The CDR3 totals 13 residues. CDR1 is SGHAT and CDR2 is FQNNGV in the germline V gene. In nucleotides, the CDR3 is TGTGCCAGCAGTCGGGACAGGGCCGGGGAGCTGTTTTTT. It codes for CASSRDRAGELFF.

This chain connects TRBV5-1 to TRBJ2-7; 11 bases are shared with TRBD2. V was pared by 4 bases and J by 4 bases, with 7 bases of the junction left unmatched. Germline V gives CDR1 SGHRS, CDR2 YFSETQ. This CDR3 comprises 15 residues. CDR3 protein: CASSPAGTSGYEQYF. The CDR3 DNA reads TGCGCCAGCAGCCCCGCCGGGACTAGCGGATACGAGCAGTACTTC. The full variable domain, in which reference TRBV5-1 and TRBJ2-7 provide the parts outside the CDR3, is KAGVTQTPRYLIKTRGQQVTLSCSPISGHRSVSWYQQTPGQGLQFLFEYFSETQRNKGNFPGRFSGRQFSNSRSEMNVSTLELGDSALYLCASSPAGTSGYEQYFGPGTRLTVT.

V gene TRBV2 combines with J gene TRBJ2-2; no clear D gene. V lost 4 bases to trimming and J lost 8 bases, with 11 bases between them. The CDR3 totals 13 residues. The germline CDR1 and CDR2 sequences are SNHLY and FYNNEI. Written as DNA, the CDR3 is TGTGCCAGCAGTGCACAGCCTAAGGGGGAGCTGTTTTTT. It translates to CASSAQPKGELFF.

The chain recombines TRBV30 with TRBJ1-2; 8 bases are a match to TRBD1. The ends lost 1 base at V and 8 bases at J; junction bases unmatched: 6. Germline V gene sequence: CDR1 GTSNPN, CDR2 SVGIG (reference sequence). This CDR3 contains 13 residues. The CDR3 DNA is TGTGCCTGGAGTGCCCTCGGGACAGGAGGCTACACCTTC. Translating it yields CAWSALGTGGYTF.

In this sample, this clone turned up a few times. The chain uses TRBV5-1 and TRBJ2-3; D not resolved. In germline, CDR1 is SGHRS, CDR2 YFSETQ. The CDR3 is 15 amino acids. V was shortened by 0 bases and J by 4 bases, with 12 bases between the two germline ends. The CDR3 DNA is TGCGCCAGCAGCTTGGGGCACTACCCGGCAGATACGCAGTATTTT. Translation gives CASSLGHYPADTQYF. The full variable domain, its missing parts supplied by reference TRBV5-1 and TRBJ2-3, is KAGVTQTPRYLIKTRGQQVTLSCSPISGHRSVSWYQQTPGQGLQFLFEYFSETQRNKGNFPGRFSGRQFSNSRSEMNVSTLELGDSALYLCASSLGHYPADTQYFGPGTRLTVL.

The chain uses TRBV2 and TRBJ2-7; no firm D call. The germline V gene encodes CDR1 SNHLY and CDR2 FYNNEI. The CDR3 loop spans 16 amino acids. With 3 bases removed from V and 7 bases from J, the gap between germline ends came to 22 bases. CDR3 nucleotides: TGTGCCAGCAGTGATCTTGACCTATTCCGCGGTGGAGAGCAGTACTTC. It is translated as CASSDLDLFRGGEQYF.

As for this clone: Other DNA sequences within the sample encode an identical CDR3. V gene TRBV7-6 combines with J gene TRBJ1-1, with 9 nucleotides matching TRBD1. There are 14 residues in the CDR3. V shed 5 bases, J shed 6 bases, and the junction held 7 bases outside the gene matches. Per germline, CDR1 SGHVS and CDR2 FNYEAQ. For the CDR3, the DNA is TGTGCCAGCAGCCAGGACAGGGGAGGGCCTGAAGCTTTCTTT. Translated: CASSQDRGGPEAFF.

This clone was observed a handful of times. The chain carries TRBV29-1 and TRBJ1-3; a weak D match, TRBD1 (5 bases). V was pared by 4 bases and J by 3 bases, with 13 bases between. Germline values: CDR1 SQVTM, CDR2 ANQGSEA. This CDR3 contains 14 residues. The CDR3 spells CSVVLWGSGNTIYF. The CDR3 DNA reads as TGCAGCGTTGTTTTGTGGGGCAGTGGAAACACCATATATTTT. Looking up the rest from reference TRBV29-1 and TRBJ1-3 gives the full variable domain: SAVISQKPSRDICQRGTSLTIQCQVDSQVTMMFWYRQQPGQSLTLIATANQGSEATYESGFVIDKFPISRPNLTFSTLTVSNMSPEDSSIYLCSVVLWGSGNTIYFGEGSWLTVV.

This rearrangement joins TRBV12-1 to TRBJ1-1; TRBD1, the table's D call, was not compared with the DNA. TRBV12-1 is deemed a pseudogene. This CDR3 spans 16 amino acids. The CDR3 DNA follows: TGTGCCAGCAGCTACCAGGGCCCCCCTCGTAACACTGAAGCTTTCTTT. Protein sequence: CASSYQGPPRNTEAFF.

This clone showed up just a few times. The J gene is TRBJ1-2, the V gene TRBV6-1; D might be TRBD1 (5 bases). The CDR3 runs 13 residues. The ends were cut back, 4 bases at V and 9 bases at J, with 15 bases in the middle. Germline loops: CDR1 MNHNS, CDR2 SASEGT. The chain's CDR3 is CASSGWDWRSYTF. CDR3 sequence (DNA): TGTGCCAGCAGTGGCTGGGACTGGCGGAGCTACACCTTC.

The genes are TRBV6-5 and TRBJ2-2, with TRBD1 as a possible D gene (6 bases). Germline CDR1 MNHEY, CDR2 SVGAGI. The CDR3 covers 14 residues. V shed 6 bases and J shed 5 bases, with 13 bases lying between them. This CDR3 reads CASRGAYSTGELFF. The CDR3 nucleotides read TGTGCCAGCAGGGGGGCCTATTCGACCGGGGAGCTGTTTTTT.

This rearrangement joins TRBV7-2 to TRBJ2-7, with 10 positions matching TRBD2. CDR1 is SGHTA, CDR2 FQGNSA, per germline. With 1 base clipped from V and 4 bases from J, the junction kept 7 bases outside the gene matches. The CDR3 is made up of 16 amino acids. The CDR3, as DNA: TGTGCCAGCAGCTTAGGTCTAGCGGGAGTGGGGTACGAGCAGTACTTC. Residues: CASSLGLAGVGYEQYF.

The rearrangement joins TRBV29-1 to TRBJ2-3; D call uncertain. Germline V CDR1 and CDR2: SQVTM, ANQGSEA. The CDR3 spans 12 residues. Trimming took off 4 bases at V and 3 bases at J, with 8 bases between the two ends. The CDR3 protein is CSVVRQTDTQYF. In DNA, the CDR3 is TGCAGCGTTGTTCGCCAGACAGATACGCAGTATTTT.

The genes are TRBV19 and TRBJ2-1; 10 bases map to TRBD2. Germline loops: CDR1 LNHDA, CDR2 SQIVND (reference sequence). Trimming at V came to 6 bases and at J to 10 bases, leaving 6 bases not matched to a gene. This CDR3 is 13 amino acids long. The CDR3 sequence: CASRASGGGEQFF. DNA for the CDR3: TGTGCCAGTAGGGCTAGCGGGGGTGGCGAGCAGTTCTTC.

The CDR3 coding sequence is TGTGCCAGCAGTTTTCGGCGAGGACAAGACTCCTACGAGCAGTACTTC. This encodes CASSFRRGQDSYEQYF. This sequence joins TRBV28 and TRBJ2-7; tentatively, D is TRBD1 (5 bases). The ends were cut back, 3 bases at V and 0 bases at J, with 15 bases in the middle. The V gene's germline CDR1 is MDHEN and CDR2 SYDVKM. The CDR3 is 16 amino acids.

The sample holds a few counts of this clone. The CDR3 reads CASSPTRGSEQYF. The DNA for the CDR3 is TGTGCCAGCAGCCCGACCCGGGGATCAGAGCAGTACTTC. The rearrangement joins TRBV7-8 to TRBJ2-7; tentatively, D is TRBD2 (5 bases). CDR3 length: 13 residues. The germline gives CDR1 SGHVS, CDR2 FQNEAQ. V shed 5 bases and J shed 7 bases, with 15 bases lying between them.